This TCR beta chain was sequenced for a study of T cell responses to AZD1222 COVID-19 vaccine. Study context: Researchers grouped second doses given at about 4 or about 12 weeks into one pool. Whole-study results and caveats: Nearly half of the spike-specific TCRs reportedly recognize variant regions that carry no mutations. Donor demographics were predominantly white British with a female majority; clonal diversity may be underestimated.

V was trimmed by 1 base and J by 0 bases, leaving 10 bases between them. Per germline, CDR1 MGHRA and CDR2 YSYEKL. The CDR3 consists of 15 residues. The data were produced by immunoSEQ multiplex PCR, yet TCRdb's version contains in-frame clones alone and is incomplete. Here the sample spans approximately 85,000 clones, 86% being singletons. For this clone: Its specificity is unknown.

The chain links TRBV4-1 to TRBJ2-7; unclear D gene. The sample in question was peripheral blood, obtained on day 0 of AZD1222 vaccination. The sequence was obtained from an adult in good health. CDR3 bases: TGCGCCAGCAGCCAAGTTGAGCGAAGCTCCTACGAGCAGTACTTC. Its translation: CASSQVERSSYEQYF.